This T cell receptor beta chain was sequenced for a study of Graves' ophthalmopathy and Graves' hyperthyroidism. Amplifying from RNA transcripts, the study obtained TCR beta CDR3 regions. RT-PCR in the first round used HTBI primers; a second-round multiplex PCR followed. Via MiXCR, TCRdb re-called the multiplex PCR reads, giving one row per CDR3 protein. In the table there are approximately 640,000 distinct CDR3 sequences, about 38% of which are singletons. There are 12 residues in the CDR3. Per the germline V gene, CDR1 is WNHNN and CDR2 is SYGVQD (reference sequence). Study-level findings and limits: Built on 13 signatures, a model told ophthalmopathy apart from stable hyperthyroidism with 85% to 90% sensitivity and approximately 80% specificity. The majority of expanded thyroid clonotypes above 0.001 frequency also occurred in blood.

Ophthalmopathy donors showed moderate-to-severe activity, CAS ≥3, NOSPECS ≥4 and a duration under 3 months. Orbital computed tomography, together with clinical symptoms, serum thyroxine, TRAb and thyroid ultrasound, was used for diagnosis. Regarding this clonotype: Its matching antigen is unknown. The junction departs from the called germline gene at one end, perhaps through a read error.

What was sequenced was peripheral blood. This sequence joins TRBV10-1 and TRBJ2-7, with D unresolved. The receptor's source is an adult man with Graves' ophthalmopathy. CDR3 sequence: CASSPLHCEQYF. Written as DNA, the CDR3 is TGTGCCAGCAGCCCATTGCATTGCGAGCAGTACTTC.